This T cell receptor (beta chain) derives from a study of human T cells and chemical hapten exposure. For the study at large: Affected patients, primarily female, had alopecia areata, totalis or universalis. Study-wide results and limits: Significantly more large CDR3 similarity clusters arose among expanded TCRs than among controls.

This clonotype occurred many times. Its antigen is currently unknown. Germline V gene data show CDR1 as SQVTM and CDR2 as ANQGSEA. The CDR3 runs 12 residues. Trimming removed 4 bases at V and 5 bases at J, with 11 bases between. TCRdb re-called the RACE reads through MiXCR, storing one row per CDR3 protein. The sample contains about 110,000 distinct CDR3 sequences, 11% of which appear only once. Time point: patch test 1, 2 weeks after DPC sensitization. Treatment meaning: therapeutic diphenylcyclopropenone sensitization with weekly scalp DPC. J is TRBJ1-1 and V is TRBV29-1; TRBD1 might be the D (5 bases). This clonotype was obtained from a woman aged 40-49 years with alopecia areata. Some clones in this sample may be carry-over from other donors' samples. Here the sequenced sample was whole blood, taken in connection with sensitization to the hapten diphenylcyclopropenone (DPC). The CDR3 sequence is CSVGGYGTEAFF. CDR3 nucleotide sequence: TGCAGCGTTGGGGGGTACGGAACTGAAGCTTTCTTT.